This is a list of T cell receptor beta chains from one sample in a study of blood T cell repertoires in COVID-19. Sequencing was performed with immunoSEQ multiplex PCR; in TCRdb, only in-frame clones are kept and a portion is missing. The sample carries around 140,000 clones, more than 85% recorded once. Sequenced input: peripheral blood. Every receptor here comes from a man in his fifties or sixties with COVID-19, enrolled during active disease. Each CDR3 is given with its conserved first and last residue.

j_call: TRBJ1-6; v_call: TRBV7-2; cdr3_aa: CASSKGRDTNNSPLHF
j_call: TRBJ1-2; v_call: TRBV30; cdr3_aa: CANRGQALGYTF
j_call: TRBJ2-2; v_call: TRBV5-4; cdr3_aa: CASTTGGNTGELFF
j_call: TRBJ2-3; v_call: TRBV18; cdr3_aa: CASSPPVSGRGWTDTQYF
j_call: TRBJ1-2; v_call: TRBV4-2; cdr3_aa: CASSPEQGTNYGYTF
j_call: TRBJ2-1; v_call: TRBV5-4; cdr3_aa: CASRGDSSYNEQFF
j_call: TRBJ1-5; v_call: TRBV2; cdr3_aa: CASRGQYSNQPQHF
j_call: TRBJ1-2; v_call: TRBV11-2; cdr3_aa: CASSLGDIYGYTF
j_call: TRBJ1-6; v_call: TRBV28; cdr3_aa: CASSLRGEGPPLHF
j_call: TRBJ1-4; v_call: TRBV27; cdr3_aa: CASSLEGTEKLFF
j_call: TRBJ2-7; v_call: TRBV6-5; cdr3_aa: CASGRGARSYEQYF
j_call: TRBJ1-1; v_call: TRBV6-4; cdr3_aa: CASSSQGNTEAFF
j_call: TRBJ1-1; v_call: TRBV14; cdr3_aa: CASSRLQANTEAFF
j_call: TRBJ2-1; v_call: TRBV2; cdr3_aa: CASSVWGGTDEQFF
j_call: TRBJ1-6; v_call: TRBV7-9; cdr3_aa: CASSPITGGSSPLHF
j_call: TRBJ1-5; v_call: TRBV28; cdr3_aa: CASSLSGGFNQPQHF
j_call: TRBJ2-7; v_call: TRBV5-1; cdr3_aa: CASSSGQGWEQYF
j_call: TRBJ2-5; v_call: TRBV7-9; cdr3_aa: CASSLGLVGGATETQYF
j_call: TRBJ1-2; v_call: TRBV14; cdr3_aa: CASSPGTPRGGYTF
j_call: TRBJ2-5; v_call: TRBV4-1; cdr3_aa: CASSRLSGGGQETQYF
j_call: TRBJ1-1; v_call: TRBV4-1; cdr3_aa: CASSQGLRQTPRPDTEAFF
j_call: TRBJ2-7; v_call: TRBV7-9; cdr3_aa: CASSLALPREQYF
j_call: TRBJ2-7; v_call: TRBV10-3; cdr3_aa: CAISQDRGEQYF
j_call: TRBJ2-5; v_call: TRBV5-1; cdr3_aa: CASSLVGEVQETQYF
j_call: TRBJ1-5; v_call: TRBV5-3; cdr3_aa: CARSSPGHRNQPQHF
j_call: TRBJ1-6; v_call: TRBV6-6; cdr3_aa: CASDGGSTLHF
j_call: TRBJ2-1; v_call: TRBV24-1; cdr3_aa: CATSDPGTPSSYNEQFF
j_call: TRBJ1-3; v_call: TRBV6-5; cdr3_aa: CASSRDSGNTIYF
j_call: TRBJ1-5; v_call: TRBV24-1; cdr3_aa: CATSDPASGGQPQHF
j_call: TRBJ2-7; v_call: TRBV6-5; cdr3_aa: CASSTLGGAYEQYF
j_call: TRBJ2-7; v_call: TRBV18; cdr3_aa: CASSQTGVLYEQYF
j_call: TRBJ2-7; v_call: TRBV29-1; cdr3_aa: CSALLGDRGGEQYF
j_call: TRBJ1-2; v_call: TRBV7-9; cdr3_aa: CASSLGVETISEGYTF
j_call: TRBJ2-5; v_call: TRBV11-2; cdr3_aa: CASSPGTSETQYF
j_call: TRBJ1-5; v_call: TRBV4-1; cdr3_aa: CASSLGQGMEYSQPQHF
j_call: TRBJ1-4; v_call: TRBV11-2; cdr3_aa: CASSPRPGEEKLFF
j_call: TRBJ1-2; v_call: TRBV7-2; cdr3_aa: CASSLLPDGTDNGYTF
j_call: TRBJ1-2; v_call: TRBV28; cdr3_aa: CASSSLPATYGYTF
j_call: TRBJ2-3; v_call: TRBV11-2; cdr3_aa: CASSSRISGGSHTQYF
j_call: TRBJ2-1; v_call: TRBV5-6; cdr3_aa: CASSSATRYEQFF
j_call: TRBJ2-4; v_call: TRBV7-2; cdr3_aa: CASSSGTVKNIQYF
j_call: TRBJ2-2; v_call: TRBV14; cdr3_aa: CASSRDLAGELFF